The rows below give T cell receptor beta chains drawn from one sample of a study of radiotherapy plus CTLA-4 blockade in lung cancer. Assay used: immunoSEQ multiplex PCR; TCRdb lists only in-frame clones, some missing. The sample holds 43,000 or so clones, 70% to 75% seen once. This sample comprised peripheral blood, obtained from a patient treated with radiotherapy plus ipilimumab. The receptors here all came from a human donor with non-small cell lung cancer who had a complete response to radiotherapy plus ipilimumab. The CDR3 runs from the conserved cysteine through the conserved F or W. The D gene is left open where the match is weak. For some rows the clone size is stated as once, few or many, or as a class when expanded; others skip it.

>NA|TRBV7-8|TRBJ1-3|NA
TGTGCCAGCAGCGCCAGGGGACCGACTGGAAACACCATATATTTT
CASSARGPTGNTIYF
>NA|TRBV30|TRBJ2-7|TRBD1
TGTGCCTGGACCCGGGAAAGGGACAGGGGTGGCCACGAGCAGTACTTC
CAWTRERDRGGHEQYF
>once|TRBV7-2|TRBJ2-7|NA
TGTGCCAGCAGCCCCGTTGAGGGCCCCACCTACGAGCAGTACTTC
CASSPVEGPTYEQYF
>NA|TRBV6-5|TRBJ2-7|TRBD1
TGTGCCAGCAGTCGCCGGGACAGGGGTGGCGAGCAGTACTTC
CASSRRDRGGEQYF
>NA|TRBV27|TRBJ2-2|TRBD2
TGTGCCAGCAGGATAGCGGGAGGTACCACCGGGGAGCTGCTTTTT
CASRIAGGTTGELLF
>NA|TRBV5-1|TRBJ1-4|NA
TGCGCCAGCAGCAGGGACAACGCCTATGAAAAACTGTTTTTT
CASSRDNAYEKLFF
>NA|TRBV2|TRBJ2-5|NA
TGTGCCAGCTTGGGGGAGGCGACCCAGTACTTC
CASLGEATQYF
>NA|TRBV5-1|TRBJ2-7|TRBD2
TGCGCCAGCAGCTACAGATTAGCGGGGGAAATTCCCTACGAGCAGTACTTC
CASSYRLAGEIPYEQYF
>few|TRBV6-1|TRBJ1-5|NA
TGTGCCACCCTGGGCAGGGAACATCAGCCCCAGCATTTT
CATLGREHQPQHF
>NA|TRBV4-1|TRBJ2-7|TRBD1
TGCGCCAGCAGCCAAGCGGACAGGGCTTTCTACGAGCAGTACTTC
CASSQADRAFYEQYF
>NA|TRBV7-9|TRBJ1-1|NA
TGTGCCAGCAACGTTGCAGGGAAGAACACTGAAGCTTTCTTT
CASNVAGKNTEAFF
>NA|TRBV30|TRBJ1-1|NA
TGTGCCTGGAGTGTACAGGGGAACACTGAAGCTTTCTTT
CAWSVQGNTEAFF
>once|TRBV28|TRBJ2-4|NA
TGTGCCAGCAGTCCTACAGGTGGAGCCAAAAACATTCAGTACTTC
CASSPTGGAKNIQYF
>NA|TRBV7-6|TRBJ1-6|TRBD1
TGTGCCAGCAGCCTGGACAGGGAGGGGATTAATTCACCCCTCCACTTT
CASSLDREGINSPLHF
>NA|TRBV2|TRBJ1-6|TRBD1
TGTGCCAGCAGGAGACAGGGGGCTTATTCACCCCTCCACTTT
CASRRQGAYSPLHF
>NA|TRBV27|TRBJ2-7|TRBD1
TGTGCCAGCAGTTTATCGCAGACAGGGATTATGGCCGAGCAGTACTTC
CASSLSQTGIMAEQYF
>NA|TRBV27|TRBJ2-7|NA
TGTGCCAGCAGTTTATGGGGGGATCGGTACGAGCAGTACTTC
CASSLWGDRYEQYF
>NA|TRBV2|TRBJ1-2|TRBD1
TGTGCCAGCAGTGAATTTTTGACAGGGGAATTGATAAGCGGCTACACCTTC
CASSEFLTGELISGYTF
>NA|TRBV10-3|TRBJ1-1|TRBD1
TGTGCCAGCCGACAGGGGGCGAAAACTGAAGCTTTCTTT
CASRQGAKTEAFF
>few|TRBV28|TRBJ1-2|NA
TGTGCCAGCAGACTTCCCGGGGTAGGACGCTATGGCTACACCTTC
CASRLPGVGRYGYTF
>NA|TRBV7-2|TRBJ2-7|TRBD1
TGTGCCAGCAGCACGGACGGGACAGGGTCCTACGAGCAGTACTTC
CASSTDGTGSYEQYF
>few|TRBV6-5|TRBJ2-3|NA
TGTGCCAGCCGAAGTTTGGAGCGGGATACGCAGTATTTT
CASRSLERDTQYF
>NA|TRBV2|TRBJ2-5|TRBD1
TGTGCCAGCAGTGAATTCGCAGGGGGCAGGGAGACCCAGTACTTC
CASSEFAGGRETQYF
>NA|TRBV5-1|TRBJ2-3|NA
TGCGCCAGCAGCCCAACCCCGGGGACTGCCACAGATACGCAGTATTTT
CASSPTPGTATDTQYF
>NA|TRBV28|TRBJ2-5|NA
TGTGCCAGCAATGCAGGGAAACTGTACCAAGAGACCCAGTACTTC
CASNAGKLYQETQYF
>NA|TRBV30|TRBJ2-7|NA
TGTGCCTGGAGTGAATGGACAACCCGTTACGAGCAGTACTTC
CAWSEWTTRYEQYF
>NA|TRBV4-3|TRBJ1-6|TRBD1
TGCGCCAGCAGCCTCGGGACAGGGAATTCACCCCTCCACTTT
CASSLGTGNSPLHF
>NA|TRBV6-5|TRBJ1-1|NA
TGTGCCAGCAGTTCTCCCACGCGGAACACTGAAGCTTTCTTT
CASSSPTRNTEAFF
>NA|TRBV12-5|TRBJ2-1|NA
TGTGCTAGTGGTTTGGTAAACAGGGGCGGATTGGGGGGATACAATGAGCAGTTCTTC
CASGLVNRGGLGGYNEQFF
>few|TRBV5-4|TRBJ1-2|TRBD1
TGTGCCAGCAGCCTGACAGGGAGAAGTGGCTACACCTTC
CASSLTGRSGYTF
>NA|TRBV5-5|TRBJ1-1|TRBD1
TGTGCCAGCAGCGCCCGACAGGGTCGCATGAACACTGAAGCTTTCTTT
CASSARQGRMNTEAFF
>NA|TRBV29-1|TRBJ2-2|TRBD1
TGCAGCGTTGAGGGACAGAAAGCCGGGGAGCTGTTTTTT
CSVEGQKAGELFF
>NA|TRBV27|TRBJ1-2|TRBD1
TGTGCCAGCAGTACGACAGGGGACTATGGCTACACCTTC
CASSTTGDYGYTF
>NA|TRBV2|TRBJ2-7|NA
TGTGCCAGCAGACCTAGAAGCAACTACGAGCAGTACTTC
CASRPRSNYEQYF
>NA|TRBV30|TRBJ2-7|TRBD2
TGTGCCTGGAGGGGGAGGGATCGTTCCTACGAGCAGTACTTC
CAWRGRDRSYEQYF
>NA|TRBV4-3|TRBJ2-7|NA
TGCGCCAGCAGCCTCGGGACTGCCGGAGCCTACGAGCAGTACTTC
CASSLGTAGAYEQYF
>NA|TRBV28|TRBJ1-1|NA
TGTGCCAGCAGCCCATTCGTCCGGTCTGAAGCTTTCTTT
CASSPFVRSEAFF
>NA|TRBV6-5|TRBJ2-7|NA
TGTGCCAGCAGGGCCACTAGAAGGCTCGAGCAGTACTTC
CASRATRRLEQYF
>NA|TRBV5-1|TRBJ2-3|TRBD2
TGCGCCAGCAGCTCCGGACTAGCGGGGGGAAAGACCCTGAGCACAGATACGCAGTATTTT
CASSSGLAGGKTLSTDTQYF
>NA|TRBV27|TRBJ2-4|TRBD1
TGTGCCAGCAGTTTGACGGGACAGGTACCTTCCCGCGGCATTCAGTACTTC
CASSLTGQVPSRGIQYF
>NA|TRBV14|TRBJ2-5|NA
TGTGCCAGCAGCCAAGGGCAGCACCCCCGGGGGGAGACCCAGTACTTC
CASSQGQHPRGETQYF
>few|TRBV6-1|TRBJ1-5|TRBD1
TGTGCCAGCAGTGCTGACAGGGGTCCCACTCAGCCCCAGCATTTT
CASSADRGPTQPQHF
>NA|TRBV27|TRBJ2-7|NA
TGTGCCAGCACCTTCGGACAAAGGAACCACGAGCAGTACTTC
CASTFGQRNHEQYF
>NA|TRBV19|TRBJ2-5|NA
TGTGCCAGTAGTATTCAGGGGGGAGAGACCCAGTACTTC
CASSIQGGETQYF
>NA|TRBV25-1|TRBJ2-7|NA
TGTGCCAGCAGTGATACAAGGGGGTGGTCCTACGAGCAGTACTTC
CASSDTRGWSYEQYF
>once|TRBV7-2|TRBJ2-5|TRBD2
TGTGCCAGCAGCCCCGGAGCGGGGGGGTACCAAGAGACCCAGTACTTC
CASSPGAGGYQETQYF
>medium-sized|TRBV6-5|TRBJ2-7|TRBD1
TGTGCCAGCAGTTTGGGACAGGGAGGCTCCTACGAGCAGTACTTC
CASSLGQGGSYEQYF
>NA|TRBV6-1|TRBJ2-6|NA
TGTGCCAGCAGTGAAGCGCTTCGGGGTACTGGGGCCAACGTCCTGACTTTC
CASSEALRGTGANVLTF
>NA|TRBV7-9|TRBJ2-7|NA
TGTGCCAGCAGCTTAGTAACAGGCGCCTCCTCCGAGCAGTACTTC
CASSLVTGASSEQYF
>NA|TRBV14|TRBJ2-4|NA
TGTGCCAGCAGCCAAGGCGAGGGTCGGACCAGGAACATTCAGTACTTC
CASSQGEGRTRNIQYF
>medium-sized|TRBV7-3|TRBJ1-1|NA
TGTGCCAGCAGCGCAACGGGACACAGAGAAGCTTTCTTT
CASSATGHREAFF
>NA|TRBV7-6|TRBJ2-7|TRBD2
TGTGCCAGAGATCCGACTAGCGAGCAGAACGAGCAGTACTTC
CARDPTSEQNEQYF
>NA|TRBV30|TRBJ2-6|NA
TGTGCCTGGAGCCCGGACATTTTGCGGGCCAACGTCCTGACTTTC
CAWSPDILRANVLTF
>NA|TRBV2|TRBJ1-4|NA
TGTGCCAGTAAGGCGGATTCAACTAATGAAAAACTGTTTTTT
CASKADSTNEKLFF
>NA|TRBV7-6|TRBJ2-1|TRBD2
TGTGCCAGCAGCCCCACCACGGGGGGATTCTACAATGAGCAGTTCTTC
CASSPTTGGFYNEQFF
>few|TRBV20-1|TRBJ1-5|NA
TGCTACGGGGGTTGTAATCAGCCCCAGCATTTT
CYGGCNQPQHF
>NA|TRBV30|TRBJ2-2|NA
TGTGCCTGGAGGGGCGGGTTGGTCACCGGGGAGCTGTTTTTT
CAWRGGLVTGELFF
>NA|TRBV27|TRBJ2-7|NA
TGTGCCAGCAGTTTATCTCTACCCGTCTTGGTCGGGAAGAGGTACGAGCAGTACTTC
CASSLSLPVLVGKRYEQYF